One T cell receptor beta chain is described in this entry. What it binds is not known. The record originates from a study of CXCR3-negative and CXCR3-positive naive CD8 T cells. Every CD8+ T cell subset underwent triplicate sorting at around 270,000 cells apiece. All TRB cDNA libraries came from 5' RACE performed with UMI labels. TCRdb reanalyzed the 5' RACE reads, giving one entry per CDR3 protein sequence and no DNA. This table lists about 57,000 distinct CDR3 sequences. This CDR3 comprises 11 residues. Germline-derived CDR1 and CDR2 are LGHDT and YNNKEL (reference sequence). Regarding the study as a whole: When CXCR3-positive naive cells were set against CXCR3-negative naive cells, the former had more hydrophobic TRB CDR3s.

Sample: naive CXCR3+ CD8+ T cells from blood. Indicated subset: CD45RO-CCR7+CD27+CD95- naive CD8+ T cells expressing CXCR3 (TNR3+). V gene TRBV3-1 combines with J gene TRBJ1-1. This clonotype was obtained from a human donor in good health. Some clones in this sample may be carry-over from other donors' samples. This chain's CDR3 is CASSSRLEAFF.